What follows describes a single T cell receptor (beta chain). Antigen: not known. The data originate from a study of T cells in women clearing cervical HPV infection. Study as a whole: Cases: HPV16-related CIN3 or worse on histology, a couple of invasive cancers. Points from the study as a whole: Richness differences could reflect unmeasured T-cell content per sample.

Dot-blot hybridization genotyped cervical HPV amplified with MY09/MY11 PCR. The assay was immunoSEQ multiplex PCR, and TCRdb's table has in-frame clones only and misses some. The sample data list about 22,000 clones. This receptor was taken from a woman aged 18-70 years with a cervical HPV16 infection that either progressed to CIN3+ or cleared (not recorded which). The sequencing sample was made of blood buffy coat.

The CDR3 loop reads CATALGGSSYNEQFF. The part of the CDR3 DNA that was read is TGTGCCACCGCCTTAGGGGGAAGCTCCTACAATGAG. V gene TRBV19 combines with J gene TRBJ2-1, with D maybe TRBD1 (6 bases). The read ends 3 residues before the CDR3 terminus; that terminus is restored from the germline J gene. This CDR3 has 15 amino acids. Germline lookup yields CDR1 LNHDA and CDR2 SQIVND (reference sequence). Trimming stripped 10 bases from V and 0 bases from J, with 16 bases between.